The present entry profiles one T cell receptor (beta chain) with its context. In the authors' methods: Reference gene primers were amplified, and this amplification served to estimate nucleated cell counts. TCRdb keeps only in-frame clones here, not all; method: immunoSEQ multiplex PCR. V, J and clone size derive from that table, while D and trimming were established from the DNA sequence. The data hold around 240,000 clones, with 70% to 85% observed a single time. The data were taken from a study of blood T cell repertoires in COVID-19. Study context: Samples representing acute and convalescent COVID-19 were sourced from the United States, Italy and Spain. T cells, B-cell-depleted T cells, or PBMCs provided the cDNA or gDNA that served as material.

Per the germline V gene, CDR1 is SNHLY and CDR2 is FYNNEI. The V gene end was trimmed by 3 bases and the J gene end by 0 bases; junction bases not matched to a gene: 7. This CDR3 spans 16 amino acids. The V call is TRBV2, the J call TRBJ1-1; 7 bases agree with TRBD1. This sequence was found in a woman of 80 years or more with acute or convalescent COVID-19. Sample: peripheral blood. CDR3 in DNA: TGTGCCAGCAGTGATTTTGAGGGGGCAATGAACACTGAAGCTTTCTTT. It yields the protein CASSDFEGAMNTEAFF.